This entry describes one T cell receptor (beta chain). The table lists this clone with a count of one. Its antigen is unknown. No base qualities exist here, and no much larger clone lies one base off it. The cohort comprised 550 to 700 healthy bone marrow donors. Cohort members were all nominally healthy when sampled, although unrecorded immune exposures were likely present. The donor was CMV seronegative and was included in the group of 352 seronegative cohort members. A peripheral blood sample was provided by each donor, and peripheral blood mononuclear cells were used for TCR beta sequencing. Genomic DNA was extracted from the blood cell samples with the Qiagen DNeasy Blood Extraction Kit. The method was the immunoSEQ multiplex PCR assay. For the multiplex PCR, a mixture combining 60 forward primers for TCR Vbeta segments and 13 reverse primers for TCR Jbeta segments was used. Amplification of the CDR3 region of rearranged TCR beta genes was performed with a multiplex PCR assay on genomic DNA. Amplified TCR beta libraries were sequenced as 87-base-pair reads on the Illumina HiSeq System. On the study's bioinformatics: In a later analysis, 77 million or so unique TCR beta chains were counted across the 500 to 850 repertoires, and roughly 10 million of these chains were shared by at least two donors. A nearest-neighbor algorithm error-corrected the raw reads and collapsed the reads into unique sequences, merging closely related sequences to remove PCR and sequencing errors. V, D and J gene segments were assigned by aligning CDR3 sequences to IMGT reference sequences. For a sequence to be retained, at least a six-nucleotide match to both a V gene segment and a J gene segment was required. A rearrangement counted as productive if the CDR3 had no stop codons and remained in frame with V and J, and every other rearrangement counted as non-productive. CDR3 was defined according to IMGT convention as the region running from the second conserved V-encoded cysteine to the conserved J-encoded phenylalanine. The earlier analysis of roughly 590 of the donors excluded sequences that lacked an unambiguous match to a single V gene segment. An earlier analysis of a few hundred of the donors classified V segments as functional when productive rearrangements were above 56.7% and as segregating when the standard deviation between donors was above 5%. To diagnose cytomegalovirus status from the catalog of TCR beta chain sequences, a statistical classification framework was built. A later analysis assigned V and J genes by comparing TCR nucleotide sequences with IMGT/GENE-DB human TR gene sequences. A later analysis assigned CDR3 sequences and most-parsimonious VDJ recombination scenarios with the TCRdist pipeline. In a later analysis, every TCR beta chain was defined by the combination of its CDR3 amino acid sequence and its V-gene family, and reads without a unique V-gene family were dropped. In a later analysis, 500 to 700 highly shared, low-generation-probability nucleotide sequences were removed to address suspected cross-contamination and a sequencing artifact. In a later analysis, a clonal expansion index for each public chain was calculated from normalized within-repertoire ranks of inferred template counts. In a later analysis, generation probabilities were computed using a VDJ recombination model fitted to out-of-frame rearrangements, and the results were checked against IGoR. Hypergeometric tests were used in a later analysis to score TCR-TCR, TCR-HLA and TCR-CMV co-occurrence, with a repertoire-size bias correction applied to the TCR pairs. A later analysis estimated false discovery rates by permuting HLA or CMV assignments 20 times. In a later analysis, co-occurring TCRs were grouped with DBSCAN, and TCRdist sequence similarity was added when clustering was performed within HLA-allele-positive subsets. For co-occurrence clustering, repertoires with fewer than 30,000 or more than 120,000 public chains were excluded, along with roughly 5 repertoires with anomalous nucleotide sharing. What TCRdb holds here is the immuneACCESS table cut down to in-frame rearrangements. Part of the clones is not present; checked against another copy, under half of the missing clones reflect an unresolved V gene, and the others are unexplained. V, J and clone size derive from that table, while D and trimming were established from the DNA sequence. This sample is represented by around 150,000 clones; more than 75% of them were singletons. About 5.5% of the sample lies in the top ten.

This specimen comes from a study of cytomegalovirus exposure and HLA in healthy donors (dated by TCRdb to 2016 to 2017). For the wider study: An earlier analysis of roughly 570 of the donors reported 276 Gb of sequence data and around 110 million unique TCR beta sequences obtained from roughly 170 million T cells. Every discovery cohort repertoire had been produced on one sequencing platform. In a later genetic analysis, genome-wide SNP genotypes for about 55% of the 666 donors were used, and that subset was treated as a discovery cohort. Among about 400 genotyped donors of the cohort, an average of around 220,000 unique TCR beta nucleotide sequences was sequenced per donor, of which approximately 18% were non-productive. To predict cytomegalovirus infection status, the study combined high-throughput TCR immunosequencing, statistical association of individual TCRs with disease status, and machine learning. About five DR-DQ haplotypes were treated as single units for association and clustering because of strong linkage in the cohort. The number of typed donors differed by locus: 629-630 for A, B, C, DRB1 and DQB1; roughly 510 for DQA1; around 610 for DPA1; and around 450 for DPB1. In an earlier analysis of roughly 580 of the donors, high-throughput TCR beta sequencing was used to judge whether each TCR beta V gene segment behaved as functional or pseudogenic. Among the roughly 400 genotyped donors, about 83% belonged to the genetic ancestry cluster associated with self-reported Caucasian donors. Besides the first cohort of some 670 subjects, a separate validation cohort made up of roughly 130 different subjects was used. Donor age, sex, ethnicity and CMV serostatus were collected together with the repertoire data. The study aimed to test whether signatures of past pathogen exposure could be identified by cataloging public T cell receptors. Class I and class II HLA loci were covered by the typing at four-digit resolution. A later analysis re-examined previously published TCR beta repertoires from 610 or so donors and added high-resolution HLA genotyping to investigate patterns of TCR occurrence. In the later analysis, no new phenotypic data were used to find candidate immune exposures; instead, reliance was placed on TCR beta sequences and their occurrence across donors. Around 320 gigabases of sequencing data and 80 million or so unique TCR sequences were included in an early release covering 500 to 750 HLA-typed donors. Using immunosequencing, the study profiled T cell repertoires from 550 to 750 subjects and related those repertoires to cytomegalovirus serostatus. Overall study results and their limits: In a later analysis, TCR association rates were found to vary across HLA loci, with the most associated TCRs seen for DRB1 alleles and the fewest for HLA-C alleles. A further reported finding was that TCR beta sequences accurately predicted the HLA-A and HLA-B alleles for most subjects in the first cohort. In a later analysis, HLA-associated TCR beta chains were found to be more clonally expanded and to have lower generation probabilities than equally common non-associated chains. A later analysis reported that several top co-occurrence clusters appeared linked to parvovirus B19, influenza, CMV and Epstein-Barr virus. CMV serostatus was the only immune exposure information available for the cohort. A later genetic analysis associated a missense DCLRE1C variant with V-gene and J-gene trimming of TCR beta chains, and an independent cohort replicated the association. Cytomegalovirus status was reported to be diagnosed by the classifier with high specificity and sensitivity in both the original and validation cohorts. Most TCR sequences were observed very rarely across donors, whereas some public TCRs were present in many individuals. Three of the identified cytomegalovirus-associated TCR beta chains were confirmed in vitro to be specific for cytomegalovirus antigens. It was suggested by the authors that the approach could potentially be generalized to other disease states and immunological phenotypes. Because some donors lacked HLA typing at each locus, the association tests relied only on the typed subset. Strong co-occurrence of HLA alleles, especially DR and DQ, made assigning TCR associations to individual alleles difficult. Most CMV-associated TCR beta chains appeared to be HLA-restricted in a later analysis, and the HLA associations seemed to be driven largely by CMV exposure. The cohort was sequenced for TCR beta chains only, and without alpha or paired-chain data the features that could be detected were limited. In an earlier analysis of 587 of the donors, most TCR beta V segments appeared in productive rearrangements about 90% or about 30% of the time, broadly matching IMGT annotations. A total of 150 or so TCR beta chains were listed by the study as associated with cytomegalovirus. The 87-base-pair reads could not distinguish some IMGT-functional V segments, including TRBV6-2 and TRBV6-3, so those segments were excluded. A later analysis associated about 17,000 TCR beta sequences with specific HLA alleles at a false discovery rate of 0.05. Because counts were too low, approximately 15 rarely observed V segments, including chromosome 9 orphons, were excluded from the earlier analysis of 500 to 700 of the donors. Compared with the roughly 670-donor mean, donors in an Asian-associated ancestry cluster had fewer N-insertions in productive TCRs, according to a later genetic analysis. A cluster of highly shared sequence variants was judged likely to represent a technical artifact of the sequencing pipeline. Roughly uniform sequencing depth across donors was assumed in presence/absence analyses, although this assumption may not hold. Linkage disequilibrium might explain the correlated functional status among segregating V segments, but an unknown experimental factor could not be ruled out.

For CDR1 and CDR2, the germline V gene lists MDHEN and SYDVKM. Germline trimming amounts to 6 bases on V and 0 bases on J, with 7 as the count of junction bases outside the gene matches. The CDR3 starts with the cysteine, ends with the phenylalanine, and has 16 residues. Only the CDR3 part of the read is kept: 48 bases, read in frame from the first base. The sequenced material came from PBMCs. The chain is assembled from TRBV28 and TRBJ1-4, with 7 central nucleotides matching TRBD1. This sequence was found in a woman in her thirties in good health and CMV-seronegative. The CDR3 reads CASSYGTATTNEKLFF. The nucleotide sequence reads TGTGCCAGCAGCTACGGGACAGCCACAACTAATGAAAAACTGTTTTTT. The full variable domain, completed from the reference TRBV28 and TRBJ1-4 proteins outside the CDR3, reads DVKVTQSSRYLVKRTGEKVFLECVQDMDHENMFWYRQDPGLGLRLIYFSYDVKMKEKGDIPEGYSVSREKKERFSLILESASTNQTSMYLCASSYGTATTNEKLFFGSGTQLSVL.